The present T cell receptor beta chain was sequenced within a study of CD8 T cells in Susac syndrome. General observations from the study: Individuals included in the TCR sequencing and HLA analysis were acknowledged by the study to be relatively few in number.

Trimming pared 1 base from V and 7 bases from J, leaving 14 bases between. The CDR3 is made up of 13 amino acids. CDR1 and CDR2 from the germline V gene are DFQATT and SNEGSKA (reference sequence). In regard to this clonotype: Its target is not known.

An input of roughly 0.5 to 1 ug of RNA was subjected to reverse transcription using random hexamers. Amplification of TCR beta CDR3 spanned 54 Vbeta and 13 Jbeta via immunoSEQ multiplex PCR. TCRdb redid the calling of the immunoSEQ multiplex PCR reads with MiXCR, one entry per CDR3 protein. The sample holds a few hundred thousand distinct CDR3 sequences; around 89% are singletons and the top ten take around 0.18%. TCR beta was sequenced from blood CD8+ and CD4+ T cells. Isolation of CD8+ and CD4+ T cells was performed negatively, whereas enrichment of TEMRA cells was done by FACS. This clonotype was obtained from a human donor with multiple sclerosis. The sample taken for sequencing was CD8+ T cells from PBMCs. The V call is TRBV20-1, the J call TRBJ2-7; D assignment may be TRBD1 or TRBD2 (5 bases each). CDR3 DNA sequence: TGCAGTGCTAGAGCGGGACCTCTGAGGGAGCAGTACTTC. Protein sequence: CSARAGPLREQYF.